This section outlines one TCR beta chain sequence together with its context. This clone was counted between two and nine times. Its antigen target is currently unknown. The sample holds no much larger clone one base away, and base qualities are not on file. This record comes from a study of sequential checkpoint blockade in melanoma (dated by TCRdb to 2018 to 2020). The study in broad terms: Patients were assigned by 1:1 randomization to either first-line nivolumab followed by ipilimumab (arm A) or ipilimumab followed by nivolumab (arm B). Maintenance nivolumab came after both trial sequences.

TCRbeta CDR3 regions were immunosequenced from genomic DNA with the immunoSEQ Assay. Genomic DNA was amplified by bias-controlled multiplex PCR before high-throughput sequencing. The authors' pipeline ran thus. To quantify the absolute abundance of each unique TCRbeta CDR3 region, the sequences were collapsed and filtered. Clonality, defined as 1 minus Pielou's evenness, was calculated using productive rearrangements only. A previously published method was used to identify clones with significantly greater frequencies in on-treatment samples than in baseline samples. In its TCRdb copy, this immuneACCESS table keeps in-frame sequences only and misses some clones. Where compared with another copy, unresolved V genes explain less than half of these, and the others have no known cause. D and trimming were read from the DNA, whereas the V and J calls and clone size are those reported in that table. This sample lists about 15,000 clones; roughly 70% were detected once. Clones ranked in the top ten supply 11% of the sample.

The treatment or condition label here, explained by the study, means: randomized to nivolumab then ipilimumab (arm A) or the reverse (arm B). None of the patients in the trial had previously been given DNA-damaging chemotherapy. On a FACS Aria II flow cytometer, live CD3+CD8+ cells that were negative for CD19 and CD56 were sorted from thawed PBMCs. The samples were obtained from melanoma patients enrolled in CheckMate 064, an open-label, randomized phase II trial testing sequential checkpoint blockade. Peripheral blood mononuclear cells were collected by leukapheresis, purified with Ficoll-Paque, and frozen in human serum with around 10% DMSO. Immediately after sorting, the purity of the sorted blood CD3+CD8+ cells was confirmed to be >98%, and DNA was then extracted. From the cysteine through the phenylalanine, the CDR3 covers 15 amino acids. Only the CDR3 part of the read is kept: 45 bases, read in frame from the first base. Unmatched junction bases come to 5, with V trimmed by 6 bases and J by 0 bases. In the germline V gene (reference sequence), CDR1 corresponds to LNHDA and CDR2 to SQIVND.

Overall study outcomes, separate from this receptor: The response-prediction model combining TCR metrics and mutation burden needs validation in larger, independent patient cohorts.

The TCR comes from a human donor with melanoma. The chain was built from TRBV19 and TRBJ2-1, and 7 bases in between align with TRBD1. The specimen was CD8+ T cells sorted from blood (inferred from file names), collected from a patient given nivolumab and ipilimumab in sequence. The DNA sequence follows: TGTGCCAGTAGCCCCAGGGGGAGCTCCTACAATGAGCAGTTCTTC. The resulting protein is CASSPRGSSYNEQFF.